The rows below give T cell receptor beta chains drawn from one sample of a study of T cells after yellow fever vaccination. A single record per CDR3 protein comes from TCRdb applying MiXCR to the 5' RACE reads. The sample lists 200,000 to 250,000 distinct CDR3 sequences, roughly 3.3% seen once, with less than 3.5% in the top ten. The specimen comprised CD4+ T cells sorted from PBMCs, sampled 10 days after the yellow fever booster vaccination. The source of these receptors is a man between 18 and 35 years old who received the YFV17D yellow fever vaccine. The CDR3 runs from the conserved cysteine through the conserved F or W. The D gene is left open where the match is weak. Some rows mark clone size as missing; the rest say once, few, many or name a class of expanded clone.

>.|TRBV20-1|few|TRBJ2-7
TGCAGTGCTAGTAAGGACCCGAACTACGAGCAGTACTTC
CSASKDPNYEQYF
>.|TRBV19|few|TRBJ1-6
TGTGCCAGTAGTGTCAGTACGGCACCCCTCCACTTT
CASSVSTAPLHF
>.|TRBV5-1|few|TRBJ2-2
TGCGCCAGCCGAGACGATACGAACACCGGGGAGCTGTTTTTT
CASRDDTNTGELFF
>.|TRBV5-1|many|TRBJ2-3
TGCGCCAGCAGCTCATTAGGGCCAAGCACAGATACGCAGTATTTT
CASSSLGPSTDTQYF
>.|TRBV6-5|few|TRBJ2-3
TGTGCCAGCAGTTACGGGGGGGCCCACACAGATACGCAGTATTTT
CASSYGGAHTDTQYF
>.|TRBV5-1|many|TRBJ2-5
TGCGCCAGCAGCTTAGGTCAAACCTCTGAGGAGACCCAGTACTTC
CASSLGQTSEETQYF
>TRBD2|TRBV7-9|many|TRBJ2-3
TGTGCCAGCAGAGCGAGCGGGGGGGATACGCAGTATTTT
CASRASGGDTQYF
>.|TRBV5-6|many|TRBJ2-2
TGTGCCAGCAGCCCCTTGGGTGCGAACACCGGGGAGCTGTTTTTT
CASSPLGANTGELFF
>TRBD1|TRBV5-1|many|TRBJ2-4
TGCGCCAGCAGCTTTGGGACAGGGGGCCTAGCCAAAAACATTCAGTACTTC
CASSFGTGGLAKNIQYF
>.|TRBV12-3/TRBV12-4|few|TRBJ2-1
TGTGCCAGCAGTTTAATGCAGGGCACCTTCAATGAGCAGTTCTTC
CASSLMQGTFNEQFF
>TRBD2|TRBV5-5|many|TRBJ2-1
TGTGCCAGCAGCCTGGGAGGGCCCCCCGGTCATAGGCAGTTCTTC
CASSLGGPPGHRQFF
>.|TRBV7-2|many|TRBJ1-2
TGTGCCAGCAGCCCGAGACAGTATGGCTACACCTTC
CASSPRQYGYTF
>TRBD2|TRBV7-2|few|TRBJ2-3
TGTGCCAGCAGCCCGAGGGCGGGGGGCCGAGATACGCAGTATTTT
CASSPRAGGRDTQYF
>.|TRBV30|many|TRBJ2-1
TGTGCCTGGAGTGTCCCAGGTAGCTCCTACAATGAGCAGTTCTTC
CAWSVPGSSYNEQFF
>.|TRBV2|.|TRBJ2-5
TGTGCCAGCAGCAGGGTAAACCAAGAGACCCAGTACTTC
CASSRVNQETQYF
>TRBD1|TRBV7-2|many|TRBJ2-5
TGTGCCAGCAAGCCGGGACAGGGGGTCCTTTGGACCCAGTACTTC
CASKPGQGVLWTQYF
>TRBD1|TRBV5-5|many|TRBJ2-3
TGTGCCAGCAGCTTGGCCCCCACGGGACAGAACACAGATACGCAGTATTTT
CASSLAPTGQNTDTQYF
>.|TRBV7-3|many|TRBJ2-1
TGTGCCAGCAGCTTTAGGCAGGGGCCAGGTGAGCAGTTCTTC
CASSFRQGPGEQFF
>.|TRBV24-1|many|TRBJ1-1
TGTGCCACCAGGGGCCCCGTGGGGGGCCTTCGAGCTTTCTTT
CATRGPVGGLRAFF
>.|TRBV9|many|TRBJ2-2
TGTGCCAGCAGCAACACCGGGGAGCTGTTTTTT
CASSNTGELFF
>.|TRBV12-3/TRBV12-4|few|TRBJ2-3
TGTGCCAGCAGGTACGCGGATACGCAGTATTTT
CASRYADTQYF
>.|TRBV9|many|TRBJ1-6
TGTGCCAGCAGCGCCGGGGGGCAGGGTTCACCCCTCCACTTT
CASSAGGQGSPLHF
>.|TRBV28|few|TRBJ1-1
TGTGCCAGCAGTGTCTCGTGGAACACTGAAGCTTTCTTT
CASSVSWNTEAFF
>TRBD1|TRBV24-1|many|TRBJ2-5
TGTGCCACCAGTGATTTGGCAGGGGGCGCGGAGACCCAGTACTTC
CATSDLAGGAETQYF
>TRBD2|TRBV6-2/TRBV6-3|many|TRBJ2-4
TGTGCCAGCAGACCACTTAGCGGGGGTTGGAACATTCAGTACTTC
CASRPLSGGWNIQYF
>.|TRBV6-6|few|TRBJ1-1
TGTGCCAGCATTACCCCAAACGAGGGGACTGAAGCTTTCTTT
CASITPNEGTEAFF
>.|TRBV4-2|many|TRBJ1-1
TGTGCCAGCAGCCAAGATGGAGGGCGCCCAAGTGAAGCTTTCTTT
CASSQDGGRPSEAFF
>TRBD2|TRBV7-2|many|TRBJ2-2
TGTGCCAGCAGACTAAATAGCGGGGGTCACTTCACCGGGGAGCTGTTTTTT
CASRLNSGGHFTGELFF
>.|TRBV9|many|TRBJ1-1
TGTGCCAGCAGGAGGGGTCTGGGGGTGAACACTGAAGCTTTCTTT
CASRRGLGVNTEAFF
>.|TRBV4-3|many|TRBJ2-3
TGCGCCAGCAGCCAAAGAACGGCTATCACAGATACGCAGTATTTT
CASSQRTAITDTQYF
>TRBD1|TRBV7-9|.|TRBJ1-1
TGTGCCAGCAGGTGGACAGGGAGGACTGAAGCTTTCTTT
CASRWTGRTEAFF
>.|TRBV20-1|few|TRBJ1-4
TGCAGTGCTAATAGGCTAGGAGCAACTAATGAAAAACTGTTTTTT
CSANRLGATNEKLFF
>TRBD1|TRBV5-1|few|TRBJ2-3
TGCGCCAGCAGCTTAGGTACAGGGGGTACAGATACGCAGTATTTT
CASSLGTGGTDTQYF
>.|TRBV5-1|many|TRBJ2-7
TGCGCCAGCAGCTTGGAATGGGGGCTCTTTTCCTACGAGCAGTACTTC
CASSLEWGLFSYEQYF
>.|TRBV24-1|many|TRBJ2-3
TGTGCCACCAGTGACTCGGACATACAGGCAGATACGCAGTATTTT
CATSDSDIQADTQYF
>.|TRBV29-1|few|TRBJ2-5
TGCAGCGTTGTAAGGACAGAGGCAGAGACCCAGTACTTC
CSVVRTEAETQYF
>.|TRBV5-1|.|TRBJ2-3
TGCGCCAGCAGTGATCCGGCGGGGCGGAATACGCAGTATTTT
CASSDPAGRNTQYF
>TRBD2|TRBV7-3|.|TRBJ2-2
TGTGCCAGTTCAGCGGGGGGGTACAACACCGGGGAGCTGTTTTTT
CASSAGGYNTGELFF
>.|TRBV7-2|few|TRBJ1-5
TGTGCCAGCAGCTTATCGGGTCTTAGTCAGCCCCAGCATTTT
CASSLSGLSQPQHF
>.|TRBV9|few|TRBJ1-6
TGTGCCAGCAACCCGACAGCGGAGTTTAATTCACCCCTCCACTTT
CASNPTAEFNSPLHF
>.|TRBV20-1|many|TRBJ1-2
TGCAGTGCCAATTACAGGGTCGGAGGCTACACCTTC
CSANYRVGGYTF
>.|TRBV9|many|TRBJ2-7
TGTGCCAGCAGCGTGACACCGGGACCCTACGAGCAGTACTTC
CASSVTPGPYEQYF
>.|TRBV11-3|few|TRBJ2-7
TGTGCCAGCAGCTTTTTCGCGGTAGGTTACGAGCAGTACTTC
CASSFFAVGYEQYF
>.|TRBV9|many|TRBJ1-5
TGTGCCAGCAGCGTAGCTCTCAGCCCAGTCAATCAGCCCCAGCATTTT
CASSVALSPVNQPQHF
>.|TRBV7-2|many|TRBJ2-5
TGTGCCAGCAGCTTAGTGGTGGGCCCGGGGGAGACCCAGTACTTC
CASSLVVGPGETQYF
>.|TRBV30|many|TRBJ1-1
TGTGCCTGGACATGGCAGTCCAACTTTGAAGCTTTCTTT
CAWTWQSNFEAFF
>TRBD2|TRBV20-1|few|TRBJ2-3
TGCAGTGCTGCTAGCGGGGGTGCAGATACGCAGTATTTT
CSAASGGADTQYF
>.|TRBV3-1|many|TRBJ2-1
TGTGCCAGCAGCCCCGGGACCCACTCCTACAATGAGCAGTTCTTC
CASSPGTHSYNEQFF
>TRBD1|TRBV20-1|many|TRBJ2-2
TGCAGTGCTAGAGATCGGAAGCAGGGGGTTCACGAGCTGAACACCGGGGAGCTGTTTTTT
CSARDRKQGVHELNTGELFF
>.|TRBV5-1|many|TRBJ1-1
TGCGCCAGCAGCGCCCGGGGGGCGATTTCTGAAGCTTTCTTT
CASSARGAISEAFF
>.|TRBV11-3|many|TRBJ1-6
TGTGCCAGCAGCTGGACCTATAATTCACCCCTCCACTTT
CASSWTYNSPLHF
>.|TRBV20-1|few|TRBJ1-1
TGCAGTGCTAGAGATCGGACGGGGTTATTGGGGACTGAAGCTTTCTTT
CSARDRTGLLGTEAFF
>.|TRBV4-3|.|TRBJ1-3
TGCGCCAGCAGCCAAGGGGAGGGAAACACCATATATTTT
CASSQGEGNTIYF
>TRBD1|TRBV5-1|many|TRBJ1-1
TGCGCCAGCAGCTTGAGGACAGGAGGCACTGAAGCTTTCTTT
CASSLRTGGTEAFF
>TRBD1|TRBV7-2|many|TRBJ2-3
TGTGCCAGCAGCCTCGGGGACAGCGTGATTACAGATACGCAGTATTTT
CASSLGDSVITDTQYF
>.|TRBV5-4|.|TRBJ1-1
TGTGCCGGGGCCTTTGGGGGGGGCATTAGGGACACTGAAGCTTTCTTT
CAGAFGGGIRDTEAFF
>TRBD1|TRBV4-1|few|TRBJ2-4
TGCGCCAGCAGCCGACTTCAGGGGGCGCGGGCCAAAAACATTCAGTACTTC
CASSRLQGARAKNIQYF
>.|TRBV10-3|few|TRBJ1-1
TGTGCCATCAGCCGCGTGACTATGTCTGAAGCTTTCTTT
CAISRVTMSEAFF
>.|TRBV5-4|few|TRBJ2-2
TGTGCCAGCAGCTTCGGGTCCCCCGGCGGGGAGCTGTTTTTT
CASSFGSPGGELFF